These 4 T cell receptor beta chains were sequenced from one sample in a study of blood T cell repertoires in COVID-19. The data were produced by immunoSEQ multiplex PCR, yet TCRdb's version contains in-frame clones alone and is incomplete. The profile shows fewer than 700,000 clones, roughly nine tenths of them singletons. The sample comprised peripheral blood. These receptors all stem from a woman between 50 and 59 years old with COVID-19, enrolled during active disease.

The chain carries TRBV28 and TRBJ2-7; a possible D gene is TRBD1 (6 bases). The germline CDR1 and CDR2 sequences are MDHEN and SYDVKM. The CDR3 is 15 amino acids. Trimming left V 4 bases short and J 2 bases short, with 15 bases between. CDR3: CASSSAQGVPYEQYF. Written as DNA, the CDR3 is TGTGCCAGCAGTTCCGCACAGGGTGTGCCCTACGAGCAGTACTTC.

The chain couples TRBV19 to TRBJ2-1; 8 bases line up with TRBD1. CDR1 is LNHDA, CDR2 SQIVND, per germline (reference sequence). The CDR3 consists of 14 residues. Trimming at V came to 5 bases and at J to 2 bases, leaving 2 bases not matched to a gene. The CDR3 here is CASSPTGAYNEQFF. CDR3 nucleotide sequence: TGTGCCAGTAGTCCGACAGGGGCCTACAATGAGCAGTTCTTC.

The gene calls are TRBV15 and TRBJ1-6; no definite D call. Trimming left V 0 bases short and J 5 bases short, with 8 bases between. This CDR3 has 15 residues. Germline V lookup: CDR1 LNHNV, CDR2 YYDKDF (reference sequence). The CDR3 is CATSRETANNSPLHF. The DNA of the CDR3 is TGTGCCACCAGCAGAGAAACAGCCAATAATTCACCCCTCCACTTT.

This clone was seen a single time. The J gene is TRBJ1-6, the V gene TRBV12-3 or TRBV12-4; the D is unclear. V was cut by 1 base and J by 9 bases, with 4 bases left in between. This CDR3 is 12 amino acids long. CDR3 bases: TGTGCCAGCAGTTTAGAACTTTCACCCCTCCACTTT. As protein: CASSLELSPLHF.